The entry below gives a single TCR beta chain sequence along with its context. Libraries were prepared by immunoSEQ multiplex PCR; TCRdb keeps only in-frame clonotypes and omits some of them. The table lists some 77,000 clones, about 96% of them singletons, with roughly 0.33% in the top ten. This sample is drawn from a study of technical replicates of blood from several donors. The CDR3 loop spans 17 amino acids. V lost 3 bases, J lost 0 bases, and 11 bases stayed unmatched. Germline loops: CDR1 SGDLS, CDR2 YYNGEE. The sample consisted of T cells isolated from PBMCs. This clonotype was obtained from a human donor in good health. V gene TRBV9 combines with J gene TRBJ1-2, with 7 bases fitting TRBD1. CDR3 loop: CASSGTTGDLPNYGYTF. DNA for the CDR3: TGTGCCAGCAGCGGAACAACAGGGGACCTACCTAACTATGGCTACACCTTC.